This entry describes one T cell receptor beta chain. The data derive from a study of blood T cell repertoires in COVID-19. Study at large: Acute and convalescent COVID-19 samples came from the United States, Italy and Spain.

Participants spanned ages about 18 to 90 years and resided in about 25 US areas. Participant reports of clinical history set cohort assignment. The V gene's germline CDR1 is SGHRS and CDR2 YFSETQ. The CDR3 is 14 amino acids. V was pared by 5 bases and J by 0 bases, with 8 bases between. Methods used by the authors: Researchers report that nucleated cell counts were estimated from reference gene primer amplification. The protocol was immunoSEQ multiplex PCR, while the TCRdb copy is restricted to in-frame clones and leaves out a portion. From that table come the V and J calls and clone size; the DNA was used to work out D and trimming. This table holds under 250,000 clones, 81% found once.

The chain carries TRBV5-1 and TRBJ2-2; no clear D. Input material: PBMCs or T cells enriched from blood (not recorded which). The source is a woman between 45 and 65 years old with acute COVID-19. The CDR3 loop reads CASSTHSNTGELFF. The CDR3 DNA sequence: TGCGCCAGCAGTACACATTCGAACACCGGGGAGCTGTTTTTT.